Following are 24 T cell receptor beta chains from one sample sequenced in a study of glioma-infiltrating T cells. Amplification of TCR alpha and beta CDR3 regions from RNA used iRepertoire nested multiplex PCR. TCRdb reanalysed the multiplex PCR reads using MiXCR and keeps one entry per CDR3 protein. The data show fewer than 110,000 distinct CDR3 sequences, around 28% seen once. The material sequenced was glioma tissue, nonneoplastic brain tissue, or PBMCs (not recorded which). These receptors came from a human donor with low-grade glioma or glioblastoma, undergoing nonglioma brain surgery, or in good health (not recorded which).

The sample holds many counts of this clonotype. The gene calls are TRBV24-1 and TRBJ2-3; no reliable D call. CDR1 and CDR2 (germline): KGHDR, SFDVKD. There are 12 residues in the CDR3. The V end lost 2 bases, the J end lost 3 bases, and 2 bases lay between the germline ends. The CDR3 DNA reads TGTGCCACCAGTGATTCTACAGATACGCAGTATTTT. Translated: CATSDSTDTQYF.

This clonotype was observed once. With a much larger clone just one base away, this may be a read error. CDR3 coding DNA: TGCAGTGCTAGAGAGACCTCTTGGGCCAACGTCCTGACTTTC. Its translation is CSARETSWANVLTF. The chain couples TRBV20-1 to TRBJ2-6; no firm D call. The CDR3 runs to 14 residues. The germline CDR1 and CDR2 sequences are DFQATT and SNEGSKA (reference sequence).

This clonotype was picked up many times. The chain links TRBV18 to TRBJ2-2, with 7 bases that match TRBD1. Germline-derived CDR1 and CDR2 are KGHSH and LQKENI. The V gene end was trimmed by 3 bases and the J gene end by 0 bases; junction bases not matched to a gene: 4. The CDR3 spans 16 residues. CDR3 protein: CASSPSGTANTGELFF. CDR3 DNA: TGTGCCAGCTCACCCTCCGGGACAGCGAACACCGGGGAGCTGTTTTTT.

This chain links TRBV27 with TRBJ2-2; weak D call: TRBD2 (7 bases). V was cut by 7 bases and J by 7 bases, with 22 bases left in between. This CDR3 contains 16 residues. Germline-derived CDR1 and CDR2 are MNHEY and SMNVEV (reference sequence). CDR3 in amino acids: CASKPQRGGYNGELFF. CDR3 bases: TGTGCCAGCAAGCCCCAGAGGGGGGGCTACAACGGGGAGCTGTTTTTT.

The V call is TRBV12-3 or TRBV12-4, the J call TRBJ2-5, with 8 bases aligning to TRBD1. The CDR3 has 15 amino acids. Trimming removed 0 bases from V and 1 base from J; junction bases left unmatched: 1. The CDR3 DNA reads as TGTGCCAGCAGTTTAGCGGGGACAGGCCAAGAGACCCAGTACTTC. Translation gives CASSLAGTGQETQYF.

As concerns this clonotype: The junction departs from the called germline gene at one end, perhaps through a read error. This CDR3 reads CASSEDLSLSYGQYF. CDR3 bases: TGTGCCAGCAGTGAGGACTTAAGCCTCTCCTACGGGCAGTACTTC. The rearrangement joins TRBV2 to TRBJ2-7; D possibly corresponds to TRBD2 (5 bases). The CDR3 extends over 15 amino acids. CDR1 and CDR2 from the germline V gene are SNHLY and FYNNEI.

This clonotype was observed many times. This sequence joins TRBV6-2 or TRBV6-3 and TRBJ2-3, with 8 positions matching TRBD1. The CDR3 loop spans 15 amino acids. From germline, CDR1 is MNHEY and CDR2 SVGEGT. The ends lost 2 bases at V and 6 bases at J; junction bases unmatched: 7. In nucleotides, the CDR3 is TGTGCCAGCAGTTACCGGACAGGGTCGTTGGATACGCAGTATTTT. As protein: CASSYRTGSLDTQYF.

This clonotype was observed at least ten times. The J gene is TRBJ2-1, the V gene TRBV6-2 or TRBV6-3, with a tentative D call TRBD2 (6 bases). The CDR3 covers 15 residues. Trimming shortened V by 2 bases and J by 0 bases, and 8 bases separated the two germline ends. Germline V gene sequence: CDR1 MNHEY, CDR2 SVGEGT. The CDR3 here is CASSYAGSSYNEQFF. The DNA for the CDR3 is TGTGCCAGCAGTTACGCGGGATCCTCCTACAATGAGCAGTTCTTC.

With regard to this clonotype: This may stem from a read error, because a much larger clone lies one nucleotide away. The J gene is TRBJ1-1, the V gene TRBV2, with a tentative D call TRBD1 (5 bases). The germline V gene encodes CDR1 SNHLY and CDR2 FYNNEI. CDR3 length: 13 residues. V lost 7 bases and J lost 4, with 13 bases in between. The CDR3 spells CASMGLRATEAFF. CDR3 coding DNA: TGTGCCAGCATGGGGCTCAGGGCCACTGAAGCTTTCTTT.

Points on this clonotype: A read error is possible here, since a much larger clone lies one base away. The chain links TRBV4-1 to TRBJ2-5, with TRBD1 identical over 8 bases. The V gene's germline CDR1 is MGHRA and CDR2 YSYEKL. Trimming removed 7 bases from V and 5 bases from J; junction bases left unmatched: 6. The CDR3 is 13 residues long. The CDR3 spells CASNRRGQETQYF. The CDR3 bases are TGCGCCAGCAACCGCAGGGGGCAGGAGACCCAGTACTTC.

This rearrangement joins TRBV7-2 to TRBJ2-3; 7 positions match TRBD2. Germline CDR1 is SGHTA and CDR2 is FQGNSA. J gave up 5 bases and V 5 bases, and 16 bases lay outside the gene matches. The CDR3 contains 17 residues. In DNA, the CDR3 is TGTGCCAGCAGCCCTAACCTCCTAGCGGCCCGCAAAGATACGCAGTATTTT. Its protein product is CASSPNLLAARKDTQYF.

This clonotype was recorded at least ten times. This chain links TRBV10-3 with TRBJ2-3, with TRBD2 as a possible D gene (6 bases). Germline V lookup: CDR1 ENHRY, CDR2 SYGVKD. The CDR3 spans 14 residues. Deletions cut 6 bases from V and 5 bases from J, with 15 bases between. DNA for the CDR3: TGTGCCATCAGAAGCGGGTCTGGAGGAGATACGCAGTATTTT. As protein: CAIRSGSGGDTQYF.

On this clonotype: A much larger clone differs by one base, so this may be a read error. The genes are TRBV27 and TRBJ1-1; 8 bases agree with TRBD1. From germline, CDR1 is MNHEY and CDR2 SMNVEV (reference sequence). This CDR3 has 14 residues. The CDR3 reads CASSPRQGITEASF. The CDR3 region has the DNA TGTGCCAGCAGTCCCCGACAGGGGATCACTGAAGCTTCCTTT.

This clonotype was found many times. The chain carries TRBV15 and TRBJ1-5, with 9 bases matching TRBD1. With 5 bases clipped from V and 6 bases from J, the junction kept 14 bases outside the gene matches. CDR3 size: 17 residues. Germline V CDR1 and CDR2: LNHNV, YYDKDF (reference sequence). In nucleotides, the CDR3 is TGTGCCACCAGCTATGGCACTCCGACAGGGGGTCGTCAGCCCCAGCATTTT. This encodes CATSYGTPTGGRQPQHF.

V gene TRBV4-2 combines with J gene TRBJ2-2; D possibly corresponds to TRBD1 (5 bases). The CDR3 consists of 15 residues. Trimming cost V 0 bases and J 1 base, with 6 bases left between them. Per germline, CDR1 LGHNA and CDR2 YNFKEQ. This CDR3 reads CASSQDDRNTGELFF. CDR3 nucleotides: TGTGCCAGCAGCCAAGATGACAGGAACACCGGGGAGCTGTTTTTT.

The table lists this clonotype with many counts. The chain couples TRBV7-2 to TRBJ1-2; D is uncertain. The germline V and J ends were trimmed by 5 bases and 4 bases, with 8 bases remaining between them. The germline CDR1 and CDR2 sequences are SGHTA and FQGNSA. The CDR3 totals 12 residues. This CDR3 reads CASSPYSYGYTF. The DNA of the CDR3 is TGTGCCAGCAGCCCATACTCCTATGGCTACACCTTC.

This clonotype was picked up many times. The CDR3 sequence: CASSLDRSYYNEQFF. The CDR3 DNA reads TGTGCCAGCAGCTTAGACAGGTCCTATTACAATGAGCAGTTCTTC. This chain uses TRBV7-2 with TRBJ2-1; TRBD1 might be the D (5 bases). Germline CDR1 reads SGHTA; CDR2 reads FQGNSA. The CDR3 loop spans 15 amino acids. The V end was cut by 1 base, the J end by 4 bases, with 11 bases between.

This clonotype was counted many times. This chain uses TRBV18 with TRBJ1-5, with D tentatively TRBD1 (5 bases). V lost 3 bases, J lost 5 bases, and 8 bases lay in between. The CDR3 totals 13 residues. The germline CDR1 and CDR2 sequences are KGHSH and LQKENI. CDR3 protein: CASSPGADQPQHF. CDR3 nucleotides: TGTGCCAGCTCACCCGGGGCAGATCAGCCCCAGCATTTT.

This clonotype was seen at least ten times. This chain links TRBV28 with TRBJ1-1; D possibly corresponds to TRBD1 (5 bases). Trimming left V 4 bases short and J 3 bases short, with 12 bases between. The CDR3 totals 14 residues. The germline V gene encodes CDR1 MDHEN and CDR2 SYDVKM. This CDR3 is CASSWGRMYTEAFF. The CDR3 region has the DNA TGTGCCAGCAGTTGGGGCCGGATGTACACTGAAGCTTTCTTT.

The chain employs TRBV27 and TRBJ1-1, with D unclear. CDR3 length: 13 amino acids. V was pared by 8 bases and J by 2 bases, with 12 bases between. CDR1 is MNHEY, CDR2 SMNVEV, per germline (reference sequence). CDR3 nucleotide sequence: TGTGCCAGCGGTCTTAGGGAAAACACTGAAGCTTTCTTT. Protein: CASGLRENTEAFF.

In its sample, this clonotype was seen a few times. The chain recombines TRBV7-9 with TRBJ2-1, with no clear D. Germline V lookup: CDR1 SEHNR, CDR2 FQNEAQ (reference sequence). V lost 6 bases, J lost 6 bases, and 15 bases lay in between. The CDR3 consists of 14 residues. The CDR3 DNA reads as TGTGCCAGCAGGCCGATCAATGGCCCCAATGAGCAGTTCTTC. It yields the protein CASRPINGPNEQFF. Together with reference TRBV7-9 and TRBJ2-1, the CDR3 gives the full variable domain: DTGVSQNPRHKITKRGQNVTFRCDPISEHNRLYWYRQTLGQGPEFLTYFQNEAQLEKSRLLSDRFSAERPKGSFSTLEIQRTEQGDSAMYLCASRPINGPNEQFFGPGTRLTVL.

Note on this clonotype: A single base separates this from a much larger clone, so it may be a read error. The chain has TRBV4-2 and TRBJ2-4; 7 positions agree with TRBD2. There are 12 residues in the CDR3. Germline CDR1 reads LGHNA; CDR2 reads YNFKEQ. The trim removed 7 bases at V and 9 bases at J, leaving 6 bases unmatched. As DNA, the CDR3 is TGTGCCAGCATCCGCGGGGGAGGCATTCAGTACTTC. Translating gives CASIRGGGIQYF.

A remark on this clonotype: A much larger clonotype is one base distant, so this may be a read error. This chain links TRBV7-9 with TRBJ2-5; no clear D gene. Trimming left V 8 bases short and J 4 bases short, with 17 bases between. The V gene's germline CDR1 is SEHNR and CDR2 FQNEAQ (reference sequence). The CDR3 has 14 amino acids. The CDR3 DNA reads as TGTGCCAGCGGCCGTAACGTCCAGCCAGAGACCCAGTACTTC. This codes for CASGRNVQPETQYF.

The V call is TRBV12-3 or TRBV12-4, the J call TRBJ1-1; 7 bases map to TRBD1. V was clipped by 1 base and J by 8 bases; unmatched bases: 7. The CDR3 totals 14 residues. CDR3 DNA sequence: TGTGCCAGCAGTTTAGTAGGGACAGCTAAGGAAGCTTTCTTT. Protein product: CASSLVGTAKEAFF.